This entry lists 13 T cell receptor beta chains sequenced from one sample in a study of blood T cell repertoires in COVID-19. Here immunoSEQ multiplex PCR was the method, and the copy in TCRdb shows in-frame clones only, minus some. The data show about 64,000 clones, with about 75% seen just once and around half held by the top ten. Material for sequencing was PBMCs or T cells enriched from blood (not recorded which). These TCRs come from a woman aged 55-69 years who had been exposed to COVID-19.

The V gene is TRBV5-1, the J gene TRBJ2-1, with 7 bases identical to TRBD1. The CDR3 loop spans 15 amino acids. V was clipped by 0 bases and J by 1 base; unmatched bases: 1. Per the germline V gene, CDR1 is SGHRS and CDR2 is YFSETQ. The CDR3 bases are TGCGCCAGCAGCTTGGGGACAGGTTCCTACAATGAGCAGTTCTTC. It is translated as CASSLGTGSYNEQFF.

This chain joins TRBV9 and TRBJ1-3; D unclear. This CDR3 is 14 amino acids long. With 0 bases removed from V and 0 bases from J, the gap between germline ends came to 4 bases. Germline lookup yields CDR1 SGDLS and CDR2 YYNGEE. Written as DNA, the CDR3 is TGTGCCAGCAGCGTAGATCACTCTGGAAACACCATATATTTT. It yields the protein CASSVDHSGNTIYF.

This rearrangement joins TRBV12-3 or TRBV12-4 to TRBJ1-1; possibly TRBD1 for D (5 bases). The CDR3 loop spans 11 amino acids. Trimming took off 4 bases at V and 7 bases at J, with 7 bases between the two ends. The CDR3 DNA sequence: TGTGCCAGCAGTTGGGGACTTGAAGCTTTCTTT. Translating it yields CASSWGLEAFF.

This clone appeared once. The rearrangement joins TRBV6-2 or TRBV6-3 to TRBJ2-7, with a weak D call TRBD2 (6 bases). The CDR3 length is 15 residues. In germline, CDR1 is MNHEY, CDR2 SVGEGT. V lost 2 bases to trimming and J lost 0 bases, with 11 bases between them. The CDR3 DNA follows: TGTGCCAGCAGTTACATAGCGGTGAGCTCCTACGAGCAGTACTTC. Its translation: CASSYIAVSSYEQYF.

V usage is TRBV30 and J usage is TRBJ1-3, with D unresolved. The V gene lost 1 base and the J gene lost 0 bases, with 4 bases spanning the gap. Germline assignment: CDR1 GTSNPN and CDR2 SVGIG (reference sequence). This CDR3 comprises 13 residues. CDR3 amino acids: CAWSADSGNTIYF. The CDR3 DNA reads TGTGCCTGGAGTGCAGACTCTGGAAACACCATATATTTT.

The rearrangement uses TRBV19 and TRBJ2-1; a weak D match, TRBD2 (5 bases). With 5 bases removed from V and 10 bases from J, the gap between germline ends came to 12 bases. Germline V gene sequence: CDR1 LNHDA, CDR2 SQIVND (reference sequence). This CDR3 comprises 12 residues. CDR3 nucleotides: TGTGCCAGTAGTGTCCTGACGGGGGAGCAGTTCTTC. This translates into CASSVLTGEQFF.

This sequence joins TRBV6-5 and TRBJ1-3; D possibly corresponds to TRBD1 (5 bases). The CDR3 length is 13 residues. Germline CDR1 reads MNHEY; CDR2 reads SVGAGI. Trimming pared 6 bases from V and 8 bases from J, leaving 14 bases between. This CDR3 is CASRPTGAYTIYF. CDR3 bases: TGTGCCAGCAGGCCCACAGGAGCTTACACCATATATTTT.

J is TRBJ2-7 and V is TRBV30; 14 nucleotides agree with TRBD2. The trim removed 5 bases at V and 6 bases at J, leaving 6 bases unmatched. The length of the CDR3 is 14 residues. Germline values: CDR1 GTSNPN, CDR2 SVGIG (reference sequence). The CDR3 reads CAWGGLAGVLEQYF. In nucleotides, the CDR3 is TGTGCCTGGGGGGGACTAGCGGGAGTTCTCGAGCAGTACTTC.

The rearrangement uses TRBV7-8 and TRBJ1-1, with D possibly TRBD1 on 6 matching bases. This CDR3 region has 15 residues. Trimming shortened V by 1 base and J by 0 bases, and 9 bases separated the two germline ends. Germline values: CDR1 SGHVS, CDR2 FQNEAQ. CDR3 coding DNA: TGTGCCAGCAGCTTAGTGGACAGTTTGAACACTGAAGCTTTCTTT. Translated: CASSLVDSLNTEAFF.

This chain's CDR3 is CASSLRQGSGYGYTF. For the CDR3, the DNA is TGTGCCAGTAGCCTCCGTCAGGGAAGTGGCTATGGCTACACCTTC. The chain uses TRBV19 and TRBJ1-2, with D possibly matching TRBD1 (5 bases). The CDR3 sequence is 15 residues long. V lost 6 bases and J 4 bases, leaving 18 bases between the germline ends. Germline-derived CDR1 and CDR2 are LNHDA and SQIVND (reference sequence).

This clone occurred many times. The CDR3 DNA reads TGTGCCAGCAGCCATGGGGGGGAGCAGTACTTC. Its protein product is CASSHGGEQYF. V gene TRBV14 combines with J gene TRBJ2-7; TRBD2 might be the D (6 bases). V dropped 3 bases and J dropped 7 bases, with 7 bases sitting between them. CDR3 size: 11 residues. The germline gives CDR1 SGHDN, CDR2 FVKESK.

The chain links TRBV30 to TRBJ2-7, with 10 bases lining up with TRBD1. There are 16 residues in the CDR3. CDR1 GTSNPN and CDR2 SVGIG come from the germline V gene (reference sequence). V lost 1 base, J lost 7 bases, and 13 bases stayed unmatched. The CDR3 loop is CAWSGAGTGAVREQYF. The DNA of the CDR3 is TGTGCCTGGAGTGGAGCCGGGACAGGGGCGGTGAGGGAGCAGTACTTC.

The genes are TRBV3-1 (or the pseudogene TRBV3-2) and TRBJ2-1; 11 bases are a match to TRBD2. This CDR3 comprises 15 residues. Germline assignment: CDR1 LGHDT and CDR2 YNNKEL (reference sequence). Germline trimming cut 1 base from V and 9 bases from J; bases unmatched to any gene: 5. Here the CDR3 reads CASSQALAGVGEQFF. CDR3 nucleotides: TGTGCCAGCAGCCAAGCACTAGCGGGAGTAGGTGAGCAGTTCTTC.